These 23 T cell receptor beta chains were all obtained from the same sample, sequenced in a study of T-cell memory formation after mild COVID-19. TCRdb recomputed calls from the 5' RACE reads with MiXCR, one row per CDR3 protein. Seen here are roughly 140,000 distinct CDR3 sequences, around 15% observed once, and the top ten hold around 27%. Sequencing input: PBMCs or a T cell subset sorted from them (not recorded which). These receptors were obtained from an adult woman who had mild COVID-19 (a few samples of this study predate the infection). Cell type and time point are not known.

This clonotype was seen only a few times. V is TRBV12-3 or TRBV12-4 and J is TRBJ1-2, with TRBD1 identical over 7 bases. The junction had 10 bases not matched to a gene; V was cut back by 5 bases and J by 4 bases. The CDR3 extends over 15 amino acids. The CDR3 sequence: CASSPWDRVIYGYTF. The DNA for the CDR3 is TGTGCCAGCAGTCCCTGGGACAGAGTCATCTATGGCTACACCTTC.

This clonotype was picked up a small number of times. The CDR3 sequence: CASTPKRLADSYNEQFF. The DNA for the CDR3 is TGTGCCAGCACCCCGAAGAGGTTGGCAGACTCCTACAATGAGCAGTTCTTC. The chain employs TRBV2 and TRBJ2-1; D unresolved. This CDR3 contains 17 residues. With 7 bases removed from V and 0 bases from J, the gap between germline ends came to 19 bases. Germline CDR1 reads SNHLY; CDR2 reads FYNNEI.

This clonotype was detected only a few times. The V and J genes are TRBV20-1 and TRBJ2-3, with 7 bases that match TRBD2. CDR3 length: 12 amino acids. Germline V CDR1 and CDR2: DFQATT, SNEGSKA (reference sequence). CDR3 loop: CSGGRSTDTQYF. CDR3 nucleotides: TGCAGCGGCGGGAGAAGCACAGATACGCAGTATTTT.

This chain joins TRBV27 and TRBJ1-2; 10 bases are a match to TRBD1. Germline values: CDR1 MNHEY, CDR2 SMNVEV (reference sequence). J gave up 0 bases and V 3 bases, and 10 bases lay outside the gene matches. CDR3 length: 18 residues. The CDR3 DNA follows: TGTGCCAGCAGTTTCCTCCAGACAGGGGGCCTAGCTAACTATGGCTACACCTTC. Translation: CASSFLQTGGLANYGYTF.

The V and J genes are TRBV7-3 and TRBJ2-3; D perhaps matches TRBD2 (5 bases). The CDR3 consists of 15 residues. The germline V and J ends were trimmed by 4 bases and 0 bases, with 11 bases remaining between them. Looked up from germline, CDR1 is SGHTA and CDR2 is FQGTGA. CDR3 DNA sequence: TGTGCCAGCAGCTCCTGGGAGTTTAGCACAGATACGCAGTATTTT. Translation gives CASSSWEFSTDTQYF.

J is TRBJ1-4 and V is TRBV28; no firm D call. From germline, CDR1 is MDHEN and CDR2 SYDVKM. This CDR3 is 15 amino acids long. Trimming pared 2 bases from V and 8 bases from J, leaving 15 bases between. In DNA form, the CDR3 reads TGTGCCAGCAGTTTAAAGGGTCGGGTTAAGGAAAAACTGTTTTTT. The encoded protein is CASSLKGRVKEKLFF.

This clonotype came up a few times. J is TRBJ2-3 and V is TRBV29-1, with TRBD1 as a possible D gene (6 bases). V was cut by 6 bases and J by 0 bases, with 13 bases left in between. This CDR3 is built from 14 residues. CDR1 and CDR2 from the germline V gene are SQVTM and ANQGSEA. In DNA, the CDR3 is TGCAGCGTAATATTGGGACAAAGCACAGATACGCAGTATTTT. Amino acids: CSVILGQSTDTQYF.

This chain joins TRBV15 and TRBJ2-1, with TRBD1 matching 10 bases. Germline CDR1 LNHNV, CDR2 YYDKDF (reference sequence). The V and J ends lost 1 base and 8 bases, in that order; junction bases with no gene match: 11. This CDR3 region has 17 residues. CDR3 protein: CATSRVGWDRGFYEQFF. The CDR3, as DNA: TGTGCCACCAGCAGAGTGGGCTGGGACAGGGGTTTCTATGAGCAGTTCTTC.

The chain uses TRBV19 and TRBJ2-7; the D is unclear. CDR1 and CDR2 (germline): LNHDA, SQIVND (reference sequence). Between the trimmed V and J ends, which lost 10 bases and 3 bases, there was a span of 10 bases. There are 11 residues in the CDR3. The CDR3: CATSWGYEQYF. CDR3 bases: TGTGCCACCTCGTGGGGCTACGAGCAGTACTTC.

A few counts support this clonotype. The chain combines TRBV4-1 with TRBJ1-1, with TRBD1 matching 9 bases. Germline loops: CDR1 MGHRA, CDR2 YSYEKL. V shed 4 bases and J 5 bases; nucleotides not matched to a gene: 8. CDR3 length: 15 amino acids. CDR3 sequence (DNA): TGCGCCAGCAGCCGTACAGGGGGCGCGGAGACTGAAGCTTTCTTT. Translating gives CASSRTGGAETEAFF.

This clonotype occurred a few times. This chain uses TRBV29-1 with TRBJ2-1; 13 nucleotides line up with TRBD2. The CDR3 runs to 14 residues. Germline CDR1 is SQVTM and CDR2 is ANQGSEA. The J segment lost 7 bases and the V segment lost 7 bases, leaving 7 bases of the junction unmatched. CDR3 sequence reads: CSGARTSGGNEQFF. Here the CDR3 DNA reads TGCAGCGGTGCCAGGACTAGCGGGGGTAATGAGCAGTTCTTC.

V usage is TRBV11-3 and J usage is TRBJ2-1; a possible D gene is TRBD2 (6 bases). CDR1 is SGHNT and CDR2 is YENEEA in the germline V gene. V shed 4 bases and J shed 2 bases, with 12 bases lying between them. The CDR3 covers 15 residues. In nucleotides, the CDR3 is TGTGCCAGCAGCTATAGCGGAGAGGCCTACAATGAGCAGTTCTTC. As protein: CASSYSGEAYNEQFF.

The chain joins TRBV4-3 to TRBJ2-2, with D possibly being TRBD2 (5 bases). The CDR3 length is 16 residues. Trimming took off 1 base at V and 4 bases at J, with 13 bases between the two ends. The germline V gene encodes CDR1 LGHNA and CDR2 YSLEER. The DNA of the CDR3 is TGCGCCAGCAGCCAAGGGCGGCTAGCAGGCACCGGGGAGCTGTTTTTT. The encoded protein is CASSQGRLAGTGELFF.

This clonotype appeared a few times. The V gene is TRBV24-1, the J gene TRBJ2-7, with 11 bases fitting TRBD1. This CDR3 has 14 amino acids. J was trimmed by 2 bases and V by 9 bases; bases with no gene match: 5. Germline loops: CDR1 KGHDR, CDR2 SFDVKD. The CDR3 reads CATAPGQGAYEQYF. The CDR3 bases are TGTGCCACCGCACCGGGACAGGGGGCCTACGAGCAGTACTTC.

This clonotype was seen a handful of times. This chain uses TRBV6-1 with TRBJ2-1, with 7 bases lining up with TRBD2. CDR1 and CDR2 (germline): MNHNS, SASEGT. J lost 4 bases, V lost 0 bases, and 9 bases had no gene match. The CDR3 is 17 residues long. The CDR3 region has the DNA TGTGCCAGCAGTGAAGCGCGTGGGTCGGGGGGATACAATGAGCAGTTCTTC. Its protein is CASSEARGSGGYNEQFF.

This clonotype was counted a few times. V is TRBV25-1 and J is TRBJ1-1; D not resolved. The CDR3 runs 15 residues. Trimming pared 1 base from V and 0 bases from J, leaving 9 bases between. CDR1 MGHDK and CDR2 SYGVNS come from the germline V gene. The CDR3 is CASSEFEGLNTEAFF. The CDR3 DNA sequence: TGTGCCAGCAGTGAATTTGAAGGGTTGAACACTGAAGCTTTCTTT.

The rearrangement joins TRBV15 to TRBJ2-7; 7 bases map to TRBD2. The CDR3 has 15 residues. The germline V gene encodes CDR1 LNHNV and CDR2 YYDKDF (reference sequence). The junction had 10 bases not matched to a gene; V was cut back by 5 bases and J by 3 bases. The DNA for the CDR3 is TGTGCCACCAGCCCTATGAGCGGGGACCTCTACGAGCAGTACTTC. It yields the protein CATSPMSGDLYEQYF.

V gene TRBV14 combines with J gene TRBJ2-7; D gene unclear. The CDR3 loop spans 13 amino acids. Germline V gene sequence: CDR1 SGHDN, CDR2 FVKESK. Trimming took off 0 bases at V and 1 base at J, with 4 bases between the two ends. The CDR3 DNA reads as TGTGCCAGCAGCCAAGACAGTTCCTACGAGCAGTACTTC. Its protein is CASSQDSSYEQYF.

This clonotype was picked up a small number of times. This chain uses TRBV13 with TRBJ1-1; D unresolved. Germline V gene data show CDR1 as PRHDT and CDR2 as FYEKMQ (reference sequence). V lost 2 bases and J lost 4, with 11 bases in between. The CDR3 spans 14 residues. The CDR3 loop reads CASSLLLRSTEAFF. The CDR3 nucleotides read TGTGCCAGCAGCTTATTATTGAGGAGCACTGAAGCTTTCTTT.

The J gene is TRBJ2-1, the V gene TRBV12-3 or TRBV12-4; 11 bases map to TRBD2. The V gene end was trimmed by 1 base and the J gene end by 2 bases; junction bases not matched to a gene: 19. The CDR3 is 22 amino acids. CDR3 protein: CASSLVLAGGTLQSSTYNEQFF. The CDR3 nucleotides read TGTGCCAGCAGTTTAGTGCTAGCGGGGGGCACTCTCCAGAGTAGCACCTACAATGAGCAGTTCTTC.

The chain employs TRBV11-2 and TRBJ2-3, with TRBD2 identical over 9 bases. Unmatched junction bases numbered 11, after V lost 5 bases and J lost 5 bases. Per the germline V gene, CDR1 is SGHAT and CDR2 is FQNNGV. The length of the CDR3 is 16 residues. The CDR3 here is CASSLGLAMRIDTQYF. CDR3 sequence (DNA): TGTGCCAGCAGCCTAGGACTAGCGATGCGGATAGATACGCAGTATTTT.

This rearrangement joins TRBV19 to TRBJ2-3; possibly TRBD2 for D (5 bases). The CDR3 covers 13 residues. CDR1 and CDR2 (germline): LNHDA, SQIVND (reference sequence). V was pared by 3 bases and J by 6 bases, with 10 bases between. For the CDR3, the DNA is TGTGCCAGTAGTATTCTAGCAGGTGATACGCAGTATTTT. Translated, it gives CASSILAGDTQYF.

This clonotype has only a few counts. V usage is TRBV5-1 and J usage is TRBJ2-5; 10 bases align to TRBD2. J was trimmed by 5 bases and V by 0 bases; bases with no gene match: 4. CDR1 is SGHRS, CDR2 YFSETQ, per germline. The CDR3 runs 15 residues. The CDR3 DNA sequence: TGCGCCAGCAGCTTGGGACTAGCGGGTGGTGAGACCCAGTACTTC. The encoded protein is CASSLGLAGGETQYF. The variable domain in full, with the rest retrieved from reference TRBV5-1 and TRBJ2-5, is KAGVTQTPRYLIKTRGQQVTLSCSPISGHRSVSWYQQTPGQGLQFLFEYFSETQRNKGNFPGRFSGRQFSNSRSEMNVSTLELGDSALYLCASSLGLAGGETQYFGPGTRLLVL.